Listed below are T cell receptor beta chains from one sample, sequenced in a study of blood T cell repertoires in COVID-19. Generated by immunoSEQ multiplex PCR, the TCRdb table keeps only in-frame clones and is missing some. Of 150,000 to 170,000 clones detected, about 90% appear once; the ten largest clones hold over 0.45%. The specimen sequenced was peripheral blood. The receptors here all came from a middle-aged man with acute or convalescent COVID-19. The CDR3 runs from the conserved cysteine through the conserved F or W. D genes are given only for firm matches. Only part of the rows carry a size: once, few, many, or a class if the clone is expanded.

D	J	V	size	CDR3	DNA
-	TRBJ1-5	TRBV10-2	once	CASDSGTGGQPQHF	TGCGCCAGCGACTCCGGGACGGGGGGTCAGCCCCAGCATTTT
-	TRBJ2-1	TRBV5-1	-	CASSFTVDNEQFF	TGCGCCAGCAGCTTTACGGTCGACAATGAGCAGTTCTTC
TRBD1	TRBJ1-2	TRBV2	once	CASSEGGQGSWRGHGYTF	TGTGCCAGCAGTGAAGGAGGACAGGGGTCATGGCGGGGGCATGGCTACACCTTC
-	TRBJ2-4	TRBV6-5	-	CASSWLSAKNIQYF	TGTGCCAGCAGTTGGTTGAGCGCCAAAAACATTCAGTACTTC
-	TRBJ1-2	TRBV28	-	CASSLVQFGYTF	TGTGCCAGCAGTTTAGTTCAGTTTGGCTACACCTTC
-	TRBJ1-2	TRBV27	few	CASSEYRAPNYGYTF	TGTGCCAGCAGTGAATACAGGGCCCCTAACTATGGCTACACCTTC
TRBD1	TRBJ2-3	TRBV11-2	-	CASSSGTGFGVSTDTQYF	TGTGCCAGCAGCTCCGGGACAGGGTTTGGGGTTAGCACAGATACGCAGTATTTT
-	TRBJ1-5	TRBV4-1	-	CASSLNGISNQPQHF	TGCGCCAGCAGCCTAAACGGGATAAGCAATCAGCCCCAGCATTTT
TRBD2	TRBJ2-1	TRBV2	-	CASIPQGRGVNEQFF	TGTGCCAGCATCCCCCAGGGACGGGGGGTTAATGAGCAGTTCTTC
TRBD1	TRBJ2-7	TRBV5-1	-	CASSPRDRGSEQYF	TGCGCCAGCAGCCCTCGGGACAGGGGGTCCGAGCAGTACTTC
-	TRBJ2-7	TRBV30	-	CAWSGGYEQYF	TGTGCCTGGAGTGGAGGCTACGAGCAGTACTTC
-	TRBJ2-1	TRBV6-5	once	CASSYWQGYNEQFF	TGTGCCAGCAGTTACTGGCAGGGCTACAATGAGCAGTTCTTC
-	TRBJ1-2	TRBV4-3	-	CASSQGAGGIDLDVNYGYTF	TGCGCCAGCAGCCAAGGTGCGGGGGGGATTGACCTCGATGTTAACTATGGCTACACCTTC
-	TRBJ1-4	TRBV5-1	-	CASSLGGQFNEKLFF	TGCGCCAGCAGCTTGGGTGGTCAGTTTAATGAAAAACTGTTTTTT
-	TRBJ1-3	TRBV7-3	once	CASSGGKGNTIYF	TGTGCCAGCAGCGGGGGCAAGGGAAACACCATATATTTT
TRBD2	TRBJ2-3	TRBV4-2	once	CASSLRKGTSGGAQYF	TGTGCCAGCAGCCTTCGCAAAGGGACTAGCGGGGGGGCGCAGTATTTT
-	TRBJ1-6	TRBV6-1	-	CASSDAGVNSPLHF	TGTGCCAGCAGTGATGCAGGGGTGAATTCACCCCTCCACTTT
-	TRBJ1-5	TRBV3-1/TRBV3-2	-	CASNSPNQPQHF	TGTGCCAGCAACAGCCCTAATCAGCCCCAGCATTTT